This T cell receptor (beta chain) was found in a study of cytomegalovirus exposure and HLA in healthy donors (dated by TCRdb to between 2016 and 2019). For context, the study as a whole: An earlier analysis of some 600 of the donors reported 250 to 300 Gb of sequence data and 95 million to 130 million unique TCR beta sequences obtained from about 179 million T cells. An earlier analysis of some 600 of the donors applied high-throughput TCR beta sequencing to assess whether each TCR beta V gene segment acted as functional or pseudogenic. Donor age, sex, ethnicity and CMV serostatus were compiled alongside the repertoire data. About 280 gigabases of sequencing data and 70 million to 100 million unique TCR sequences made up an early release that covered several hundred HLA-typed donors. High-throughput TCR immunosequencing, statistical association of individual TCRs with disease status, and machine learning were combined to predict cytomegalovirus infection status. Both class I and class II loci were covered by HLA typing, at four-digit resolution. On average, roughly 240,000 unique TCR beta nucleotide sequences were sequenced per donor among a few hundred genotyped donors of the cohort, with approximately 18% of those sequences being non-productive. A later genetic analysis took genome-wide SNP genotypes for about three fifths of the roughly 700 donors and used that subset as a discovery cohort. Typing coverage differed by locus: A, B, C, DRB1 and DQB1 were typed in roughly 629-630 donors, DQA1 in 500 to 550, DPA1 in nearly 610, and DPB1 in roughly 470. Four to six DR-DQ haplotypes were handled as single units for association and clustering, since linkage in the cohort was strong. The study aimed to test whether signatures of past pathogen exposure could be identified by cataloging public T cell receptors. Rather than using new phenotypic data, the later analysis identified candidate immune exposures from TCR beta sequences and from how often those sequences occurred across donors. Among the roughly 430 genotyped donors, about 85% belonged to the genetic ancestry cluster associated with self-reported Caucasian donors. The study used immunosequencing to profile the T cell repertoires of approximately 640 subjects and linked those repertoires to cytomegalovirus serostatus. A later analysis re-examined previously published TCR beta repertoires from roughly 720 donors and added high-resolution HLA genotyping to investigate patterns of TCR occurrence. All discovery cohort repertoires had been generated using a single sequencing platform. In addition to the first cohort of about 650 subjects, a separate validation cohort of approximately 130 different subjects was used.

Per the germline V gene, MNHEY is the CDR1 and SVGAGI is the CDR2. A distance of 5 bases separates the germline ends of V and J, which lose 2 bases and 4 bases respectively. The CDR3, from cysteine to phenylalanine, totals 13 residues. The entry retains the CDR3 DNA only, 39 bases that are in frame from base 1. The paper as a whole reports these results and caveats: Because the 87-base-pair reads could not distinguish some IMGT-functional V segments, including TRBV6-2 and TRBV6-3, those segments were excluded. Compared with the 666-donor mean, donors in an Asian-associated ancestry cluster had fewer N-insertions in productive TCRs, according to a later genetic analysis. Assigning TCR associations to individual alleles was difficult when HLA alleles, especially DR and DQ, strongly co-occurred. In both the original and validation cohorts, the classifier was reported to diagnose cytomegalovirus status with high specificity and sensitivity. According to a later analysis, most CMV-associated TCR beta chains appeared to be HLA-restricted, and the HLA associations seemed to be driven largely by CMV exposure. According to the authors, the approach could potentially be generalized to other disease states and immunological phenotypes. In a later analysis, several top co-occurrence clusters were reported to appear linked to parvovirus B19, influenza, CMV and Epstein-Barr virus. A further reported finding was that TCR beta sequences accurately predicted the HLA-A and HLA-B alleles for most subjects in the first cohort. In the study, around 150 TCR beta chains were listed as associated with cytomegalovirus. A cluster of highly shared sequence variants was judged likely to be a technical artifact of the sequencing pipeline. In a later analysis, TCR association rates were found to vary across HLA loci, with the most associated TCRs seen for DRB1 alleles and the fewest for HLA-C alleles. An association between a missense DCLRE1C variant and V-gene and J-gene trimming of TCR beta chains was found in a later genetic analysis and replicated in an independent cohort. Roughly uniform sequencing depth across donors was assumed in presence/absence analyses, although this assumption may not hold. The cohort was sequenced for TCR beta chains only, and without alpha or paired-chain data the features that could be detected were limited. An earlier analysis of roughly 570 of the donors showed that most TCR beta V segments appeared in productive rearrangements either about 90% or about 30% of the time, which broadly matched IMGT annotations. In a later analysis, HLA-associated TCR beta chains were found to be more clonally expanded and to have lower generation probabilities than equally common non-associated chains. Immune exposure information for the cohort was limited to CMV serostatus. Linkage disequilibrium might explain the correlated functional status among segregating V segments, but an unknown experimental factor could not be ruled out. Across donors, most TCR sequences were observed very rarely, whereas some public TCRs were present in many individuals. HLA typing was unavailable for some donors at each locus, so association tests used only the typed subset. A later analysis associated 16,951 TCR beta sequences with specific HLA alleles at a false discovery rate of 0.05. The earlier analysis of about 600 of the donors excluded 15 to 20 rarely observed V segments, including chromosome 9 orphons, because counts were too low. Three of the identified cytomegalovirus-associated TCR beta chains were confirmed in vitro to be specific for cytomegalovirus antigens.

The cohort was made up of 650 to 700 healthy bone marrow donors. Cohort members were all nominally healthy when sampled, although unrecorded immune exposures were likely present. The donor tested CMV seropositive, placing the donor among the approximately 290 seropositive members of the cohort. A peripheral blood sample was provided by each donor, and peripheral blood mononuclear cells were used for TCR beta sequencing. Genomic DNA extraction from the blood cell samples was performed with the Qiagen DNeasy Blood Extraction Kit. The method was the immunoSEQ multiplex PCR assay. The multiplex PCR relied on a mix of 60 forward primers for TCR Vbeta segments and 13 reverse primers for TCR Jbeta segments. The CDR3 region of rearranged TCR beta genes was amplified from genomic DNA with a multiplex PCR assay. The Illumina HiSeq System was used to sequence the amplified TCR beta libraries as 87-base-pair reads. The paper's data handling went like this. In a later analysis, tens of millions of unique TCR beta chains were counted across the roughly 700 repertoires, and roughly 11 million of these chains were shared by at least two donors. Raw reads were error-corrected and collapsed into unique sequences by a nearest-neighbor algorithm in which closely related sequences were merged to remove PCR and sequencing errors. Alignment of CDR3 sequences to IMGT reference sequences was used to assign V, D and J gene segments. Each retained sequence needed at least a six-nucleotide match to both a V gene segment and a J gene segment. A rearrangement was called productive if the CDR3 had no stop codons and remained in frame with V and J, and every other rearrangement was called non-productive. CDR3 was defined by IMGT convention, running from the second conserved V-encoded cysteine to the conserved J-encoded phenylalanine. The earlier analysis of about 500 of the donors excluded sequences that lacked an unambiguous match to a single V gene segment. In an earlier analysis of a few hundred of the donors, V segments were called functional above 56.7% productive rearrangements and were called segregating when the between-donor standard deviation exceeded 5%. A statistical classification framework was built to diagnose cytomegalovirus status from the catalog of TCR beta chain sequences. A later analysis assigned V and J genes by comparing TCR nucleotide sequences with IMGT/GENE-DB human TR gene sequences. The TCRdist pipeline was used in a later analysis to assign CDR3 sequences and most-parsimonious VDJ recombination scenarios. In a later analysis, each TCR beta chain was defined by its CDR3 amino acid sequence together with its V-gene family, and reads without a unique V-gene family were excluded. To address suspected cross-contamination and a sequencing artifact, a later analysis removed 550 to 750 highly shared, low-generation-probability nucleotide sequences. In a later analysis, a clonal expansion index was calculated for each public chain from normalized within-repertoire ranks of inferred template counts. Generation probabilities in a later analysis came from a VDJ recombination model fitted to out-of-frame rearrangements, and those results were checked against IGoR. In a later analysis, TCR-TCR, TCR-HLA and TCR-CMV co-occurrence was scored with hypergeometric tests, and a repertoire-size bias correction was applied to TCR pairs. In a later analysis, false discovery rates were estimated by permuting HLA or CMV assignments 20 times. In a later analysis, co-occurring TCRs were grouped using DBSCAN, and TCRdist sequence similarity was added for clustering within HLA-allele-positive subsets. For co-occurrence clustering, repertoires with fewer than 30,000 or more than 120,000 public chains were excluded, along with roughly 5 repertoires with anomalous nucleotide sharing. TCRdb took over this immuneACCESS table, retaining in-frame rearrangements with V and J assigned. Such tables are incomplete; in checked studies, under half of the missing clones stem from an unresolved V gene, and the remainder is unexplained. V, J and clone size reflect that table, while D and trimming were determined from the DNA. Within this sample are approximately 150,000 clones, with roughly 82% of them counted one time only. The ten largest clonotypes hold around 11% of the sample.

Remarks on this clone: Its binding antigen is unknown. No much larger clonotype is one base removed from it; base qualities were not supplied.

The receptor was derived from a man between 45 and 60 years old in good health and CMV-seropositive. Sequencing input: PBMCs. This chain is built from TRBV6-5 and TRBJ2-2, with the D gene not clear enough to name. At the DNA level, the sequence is TGTGCCAGCAGTTACGGCCTCACCGGGGAGCTGTTTTTT. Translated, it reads CASSYGLTGELFF.